This T cell receptor beta chain was documented in a study of blood T cell repertoires in COVID-19. Across the whole study: Samples of COVID-19 (acute and convalescent) were obtained from the United States, Italy and Spain.

The V end lost 6 bases, the J end lost 2 bases, and 11 bases lay between the germline ends. CDR1 SGHNT and CDR2 YENEEA come from the germline V gene. The CDR3 spans 14 residues. Libraries were prepared by immunoSEQ multiplex PCR; TCRdb keeps only in-frame clonotypes and omits some of them. The sample holds under 150,000 clones, about 85% seen once. This chain links TRBV11-3 with TRBJ1-3; perhaps TRBD1 as D (6 bases). Material for sequencing was peripheral blood. The sequence came from a man older than 75 with acute or convalescent COVID-19. The CDR3 coding sequence is TGTGCCAGCAGTGGGGGCAGTGCTGGAAACACCATATATTTT. This sequence encodes CASSGGSAGNTIYF. Full variable domain (rest looked up from reference TRBV11-3 and TRBJ1-3): EAGVVQSPRYKIIEKKQPVAFWCNPISGHNTLYWYLQNLGQGPELLIRYENEEAVDDSQLPKDRFSAERLKGVDSTLKIQPAELGDSAVYLCASSGGSAGNTIYFGEGSWLTVV.